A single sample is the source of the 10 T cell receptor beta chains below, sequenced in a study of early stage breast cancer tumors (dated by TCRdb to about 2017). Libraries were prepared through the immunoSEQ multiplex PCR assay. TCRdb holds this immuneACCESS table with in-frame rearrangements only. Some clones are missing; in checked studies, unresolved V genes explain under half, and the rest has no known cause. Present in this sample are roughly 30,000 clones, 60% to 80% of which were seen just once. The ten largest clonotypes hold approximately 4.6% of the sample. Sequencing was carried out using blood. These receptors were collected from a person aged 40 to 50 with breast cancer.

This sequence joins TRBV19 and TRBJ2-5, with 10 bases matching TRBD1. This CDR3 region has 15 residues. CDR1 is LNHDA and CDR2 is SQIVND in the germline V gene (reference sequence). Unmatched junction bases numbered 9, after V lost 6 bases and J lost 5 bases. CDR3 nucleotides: TGTGCCAGTAGAGACCCTGGGACAGGGGTGGAGACCCAGTACTTC. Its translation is CASRDPGTGVETQYF.

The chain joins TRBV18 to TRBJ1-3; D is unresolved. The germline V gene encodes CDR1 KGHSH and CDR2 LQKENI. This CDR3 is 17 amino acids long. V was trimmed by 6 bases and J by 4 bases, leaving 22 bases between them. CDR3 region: CASSPRTGDVIGNTIYF. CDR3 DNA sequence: TGTGCCAGCTCCCCCAGGACGGGCGACGTTATCGGAAACACCATATATTTT. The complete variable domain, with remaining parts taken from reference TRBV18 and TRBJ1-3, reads NAGVMQNPRHLVRRRGQEARLRCSPMKGHSHVYWYRQLPEEGLKFMVYLQKENIIDESGMPKERFSAEFPKEGPSILRIQQVVRGDSAAYFCASSPRTGDVIGNTIYFGEGSWLTVV.

Here the CDR3 DNA reads TGTGCCAGCCGAGTAGGCCGTGACACTGAAGCTTTCTTT. Protein: CASRVGRDTEAFF. The rearrangement uses TRBV7-9 and TRBJ1-1; D remains unclear. Germline V gene sequence: CDR1 SEHNR, CDR2 FQNEAQ (reference sequence). The length of the CDR3 is 13 residues. V was shortened by 8 bases and J by 3 bases, with 13 bases between the two germline ends.

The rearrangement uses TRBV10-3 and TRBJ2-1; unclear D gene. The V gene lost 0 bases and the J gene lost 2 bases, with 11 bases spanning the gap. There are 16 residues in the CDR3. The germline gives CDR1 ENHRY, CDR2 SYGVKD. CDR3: CAISESKSTTYNEQFF. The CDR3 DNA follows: TGTGCCATCAGTGAGTCAAAGAGTACAACCTACAATGAGCAGTTCTTC.

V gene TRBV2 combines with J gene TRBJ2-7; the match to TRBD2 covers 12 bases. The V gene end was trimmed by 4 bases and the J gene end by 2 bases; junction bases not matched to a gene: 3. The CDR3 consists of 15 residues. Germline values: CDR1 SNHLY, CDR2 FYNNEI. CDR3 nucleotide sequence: TGTGCCAGCAGTGCAGGACTAGCGGGAACCTACGAGCAGTACTTC. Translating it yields CASSAGLAGTYEQYF.

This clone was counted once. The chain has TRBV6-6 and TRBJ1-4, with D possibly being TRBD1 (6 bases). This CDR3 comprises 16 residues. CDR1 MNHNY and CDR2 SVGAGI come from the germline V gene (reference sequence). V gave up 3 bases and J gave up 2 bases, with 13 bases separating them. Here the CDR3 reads CASSYGRGSTNEKLFF. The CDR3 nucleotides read TGTGCCAGCAGTTATGGGAGGGGGTCTACTAATGAAAAACTGTTTTTT.

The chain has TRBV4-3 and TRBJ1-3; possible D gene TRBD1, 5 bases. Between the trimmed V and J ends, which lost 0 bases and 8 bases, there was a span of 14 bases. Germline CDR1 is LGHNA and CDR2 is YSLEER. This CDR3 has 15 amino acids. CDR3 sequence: CASSQESGPTYTIYF. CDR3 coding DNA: TGCGCCAGCAGCCAAGAATCAGGGCCTACTTACACCATATATTTT.

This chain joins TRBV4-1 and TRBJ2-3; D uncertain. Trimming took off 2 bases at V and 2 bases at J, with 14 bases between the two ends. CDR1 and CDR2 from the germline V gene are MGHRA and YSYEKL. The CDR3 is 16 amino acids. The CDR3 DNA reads TGCGCCAGCAGCCAAATACACCTGACCTACACAGATACGCAGTATTTT. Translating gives CASSQIHLTYTDTQYF.

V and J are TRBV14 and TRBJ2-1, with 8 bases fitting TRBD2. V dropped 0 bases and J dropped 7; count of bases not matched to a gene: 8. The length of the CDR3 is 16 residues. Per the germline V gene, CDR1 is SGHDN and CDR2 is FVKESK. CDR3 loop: CASSQDVAGQSNEQFF. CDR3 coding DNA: TGTGCCAGCAGCCAAGATGTAGCGGGGCAGAGTAATGAGCAGTTCTTC.

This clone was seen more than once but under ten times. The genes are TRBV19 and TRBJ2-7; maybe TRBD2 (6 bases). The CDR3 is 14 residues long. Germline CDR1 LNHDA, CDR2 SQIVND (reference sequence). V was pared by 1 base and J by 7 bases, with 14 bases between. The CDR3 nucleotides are TGTGCCAGTAGTATAGGTCGTAACCGGGGGGAGCAGTACTTC. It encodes CASSIGRNRGEQYF.